This entry concerns a single TCR beta chain. Its antigen is unidentified. Amplification of TCR beta used genomic DNA extracted from peripheral blood. The data originate from a study of T cell repertoires in aging, cancer and after chemotherapy. Study as a whole: Repeat sampling of healthy donors over several months to years showed clear clonal overlap. The study, taken as a whole, reports: The repertoire data cannot show anything about immunological memory following chemotherapy.

Rearranged V-D-J TRB sequences were amplified with a mixed TRB-A/B primer pool. TCRdb passed the multiplex PCR reads through MiXCR, listing each CDR3 protein once. The table lists about 15,000 distinct CDR3 sequences, about 46% of them singletons. The CDR3 sequence is 12 residues long. CDR1 is MNHNS, CDR2 SASEGT, per germline. V lost 4 bases to trimming and J lost 2 bases, with 5 bases between them. The V call is TRBV6-1, the J call TRBJ2-5; no firm D call. Sequenced input: blood. This receptor was identified in a human donor in good health. CDR3 coding DNA: TGTGCCAGCAGTGCAAAACAAGAGACCCAGTACTTC. Translating it yields CASSAKQETQYF.